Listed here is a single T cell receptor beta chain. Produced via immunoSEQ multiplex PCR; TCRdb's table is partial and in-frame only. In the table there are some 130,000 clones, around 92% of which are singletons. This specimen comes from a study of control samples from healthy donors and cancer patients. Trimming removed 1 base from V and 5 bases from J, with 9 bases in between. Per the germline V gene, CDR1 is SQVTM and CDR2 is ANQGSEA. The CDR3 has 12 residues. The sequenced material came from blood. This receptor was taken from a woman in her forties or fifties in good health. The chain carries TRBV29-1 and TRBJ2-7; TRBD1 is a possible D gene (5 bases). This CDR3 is CSVEGAGNEQYF. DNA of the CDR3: TGCAGCGTTGAAGGGGCAGGGAACGAGCAGTACTTC.